Sequencing of this TCR beta chain was carried out in a study of T cell changes during pregnancy in multiple sclerosis. Libraries were prepared by immunoSEQ multiplex PCR; TCRdb keeps only in-frame clonotypes and omits some of them. The table lists 25,000 to 35,000 clones, approximately 89% of them singletons. Trimming removed 9 bases from V and 4 bases from J, with 14 bases in between. Germline values: CDR1 LNHDA, CDR2 SQIVND (reference sequence). The CDR3 runs 13 residues. This TCR came from a female donor with multiple sclerosis, enrolled in a pregnancy study. The source was CD8+ T cells from peripheral blood mononuclear cells, collected in the first trimester of pregnancy. The chain has TRBV19 and TRBJ2-3, with D maybe TRBD2 (7 bases). Here the CDR3 reads CASAAGHSDTQYF. DNA for the CDR3: TGTGCCAGCGCAGCGGGACATTCAGATACGCAGTATTTT.